The source of this T cell receptor (beta chain) is a study of blood T cell repertoires in COVID-19. V was clipped by 0 bases and J by 1 base, with 6 bases between them. The germline V gene encodes CDR1 MGHRA and CDR2 YSYEKL. The CDR3 covers 14 residues. Data came from immunoSEQ multiplex PCR; TCRdb stores just in-frame clones and leaves some out. The repertoire holds 350,000 to 400,000 clones, with around nine tenths as singletons. Sequenced material: peripheral blood. This receptor was identified in a woman aged 55-70 years with COVID-19, enrolled during active disease. The chain has TRBV4-1 and TRBJ1-1; D is unclear. This chain's CDR3 is CASSQDLRNTEAFF. Here the CDR3 DNA reads TGCGCCAGCAGCCAAGATCTGCGGAACACTGAAGCTTTCTTT.